This TCR beta chain is from a study of OX40 agonist ivuxolimab in advanced cancers. This CDR3 spans 15 amino acids. CDR1 is SNHLY and CDR2 is FYNNEI in the germline V gene. Trimming took 2 bases from V and 0 from J, leaving 8 bases between them. Method: immunoSEQ multiplex PCR; TCRdb's copy keeps in-frame clones and lacks some. The sample yields about 53,000 clones, approximately 91% seen once. The rearrangement uses TRBV2 and TRBJ1-3, with TRBD1 as a possible D gene (5 bases). The receptor comes from an adult with an advanced solid tumor such as melanoma, head and neck, liver or kidney cancer. The sequenced sample was CD4+ or CD8+ T cells sorted from blood, obtained in a trial of the OX40 agonist ivuxolimab. CDR3: CASSERGDSGNTIYF. The CDR3 DNA reads TGTGCCAGCAGTGAACGGGGGGACTCTGGAAACACCATATATTTT.